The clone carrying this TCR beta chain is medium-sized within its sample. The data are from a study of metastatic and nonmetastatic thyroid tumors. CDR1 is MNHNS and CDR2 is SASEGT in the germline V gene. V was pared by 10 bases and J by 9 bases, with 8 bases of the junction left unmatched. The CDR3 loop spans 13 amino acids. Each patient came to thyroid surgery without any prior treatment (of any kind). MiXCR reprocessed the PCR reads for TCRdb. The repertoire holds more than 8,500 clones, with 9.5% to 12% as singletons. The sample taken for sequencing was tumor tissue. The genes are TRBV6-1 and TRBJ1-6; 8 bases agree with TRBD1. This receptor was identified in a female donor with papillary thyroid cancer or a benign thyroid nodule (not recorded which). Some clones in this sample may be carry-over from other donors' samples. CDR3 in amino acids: CATRGQVGSPLHF. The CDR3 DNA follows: TGTGCCACCAGGGGACAGGTCGGTTCACCCCTCCACTTT.